This T cell receptor beta chain is drawn from a study of identifying expanded T cells in peripheral blood. Study conclusions and caveats: Over approximately two and four weeks, about 15 and 19 clones changed, versus more than 1 between replicates.

This table comes from immunoSEQ multiplex PCR, and its TCRdb copy is limited to in-frame clones, with some not included. The sample contains 85,000 to 100,000 clones, approximately 88% of which appear only once. Comment on this clone: What it binds is unknown.

No infections or other immune events were documented during collection. The CDR3 runs to 18 residues. The ends were cut back, 3 bases at V and 0 bases at J, with 21 bases in the middle. Germline lookup yields CDR1 MRHNA and CDR2 SNTAGT. The genes are TRBV6-4 and TRBJ2-7, with a possible D match to TRBD2 (7 bases). The sequence came from a person aged 18 to 75 in good health. Input material: blood. The CDR3 spells CASSESPLGGGRSYEQYF. In DNA form, the CDR3 reads TGTGCCAGCAGTGAATCCCCCCTAGGGGGGGGTCGCTCCTACGAGCAGTACTTC.